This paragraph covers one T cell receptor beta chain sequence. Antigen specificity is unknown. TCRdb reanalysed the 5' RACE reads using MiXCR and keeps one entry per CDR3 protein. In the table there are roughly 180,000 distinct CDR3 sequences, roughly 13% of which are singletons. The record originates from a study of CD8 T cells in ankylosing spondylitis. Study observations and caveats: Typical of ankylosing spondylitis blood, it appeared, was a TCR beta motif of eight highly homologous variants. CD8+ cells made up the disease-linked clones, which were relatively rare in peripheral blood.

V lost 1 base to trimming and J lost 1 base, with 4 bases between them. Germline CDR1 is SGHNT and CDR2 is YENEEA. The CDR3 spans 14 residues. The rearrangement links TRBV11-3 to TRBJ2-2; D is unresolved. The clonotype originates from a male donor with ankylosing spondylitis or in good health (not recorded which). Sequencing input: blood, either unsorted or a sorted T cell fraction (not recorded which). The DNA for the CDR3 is TGTGCCAGCAGCTTAGCCGTGAACACCGGGGAGCTGTTTTTT. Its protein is CASSLAVNTGELFF.